This TCR beta chain was sequenced during a study of read filtering for tumor transcriptome and immune sequencing. Study overall: Revised staging placed about 8 patients in R-ISS I, about 16 in II, more than five in III. Per sample, TCR-region reads ranged about 4.05 to 11 million by IR-seq, roughly 80 to 1273 by RNA-seq.

This clonotype has a count of ten or more. Its antigen is undetermined. CDR3 length: 13 amino acids. Germline CDR1 is SGHDT and CDR2 is YYEEEE. V gave up 1 base and J gave up 5 bases; unmatched junction bases: 2. Molecular barcoded adaptors covering alpha/delta and beta/gamma chains were used on 400 to 450 ng RNA. One entry per CDR3 protein results from TCRdb running MiXCR on the reads. This table has about 58,000 distinct CDR3 sequences, more than 9% appearing once. General study results and limits: Compared with RNA-seq, IR-seq gave much higher clonotype depth and reliability.

This chain uses TRBV5-6 with TRBJ2-5; 7 bases are a match to TRBD2. Input material: a population of CD138-negative cells sorted from bone marrow. This sequence originates from a donor aged 40 or older with multiple myeloma. CDR3: CASSLRGVETQYF. The CDR3, as DNA: TGTGCCAGCAGCTTGCGGGGGGTTGAGACCCAGTACTTC.